These 6 T cell receptor beta chains were sequenced from one sample in a study of T cell responses to AZD1222 COVID-19 vaccine. Only in-frame clones appear in the TCRdb table, and some are missing; sequencing was by immunoSEQ multiplex PCR. This sample has roughly 100,000 clones, with 90% found just once. Sample: peripheral blood, taken on day 0 of AZD1222 vaccination. These receptors all come from an adult in good health.

The V and J genes are TRBV28 and TRBJ2-7; 8 nucleotides line up with TRBD2. Germline loops: CDR1 MDHEN, CDR2 SYDVKM. V lost 8 bases to trimming and J lost 3 bases; unmatched junction nucleotides: 9. This CDR3 comprises 14 residues. In DNA form, the CDR3 reads TGTGCCAGCGCAAACGGGAGGGCCTTCTACGAGCAGTACTTC. Translated: CASANGRAFYEQYF.

The rearrangement uses TRBV12-3 or TRBV12-4 and TRBJ2-7; D may be TRBD1 (5 bases). This CDR3 is 13 amino acids long. V was trimmed by 3 bases and J by 1 base, leaving 7 bases between them. The CDR3 reads CASSLKGSYEQYF. In DNA, the CDR3 is TGTGCCAGCAGTTTGAAGGGGTCCTACGAGCAGTACTTC.

In this sample, this clone turned up once. This chain uses TRBV6-5 with TRBJ2-7, with D uncertain. The CDR3 runs to 12 residues. With 8 bases removed from V and 0 bases from J, the gap between germline ends came to 8 bases. CDR1 MNHEY and CDR2 SVGAGI come from the germline V gene. The CDR3 DNA follows: TGTGCCAGCCCTGAGGTCTCCTACGAGCAGTACTTC. Amino acids: CASPEVSYEQYF.

This chain connects TRBV10-1 to TRBJ2-3; D uncertain. Germline V CDR1 and CDR2: WNHNN, SYGVQD (reference sequence). The V gene lost 2 bases and the J gene lost 4 bases, with 4 bases spanning the gap. The CDR3 contains 12 residues. DNA for the CDR3: TGCGCCAGCAGTGAGGAACCAGATACGCAGTATTTT. This sequence encodes CASSEEPDTQYF.

The chain combines TRBV4-3 with TRBJ2-7; no reliable D call. The CDR3 extends over 15 amino acids. Trimming cost V 4 bases and J 0 bases, with 13 bases left between them. Per the germline V gene, CDR1 is LGHNA and CDR2 is YSLEER. CDR3 region: CASSRTFDSSYEQYF. CDR3 in DNA: TGCGCCAGCAGCCGTACTTTCGACTCCTCCTACGAGCAGTACTTC.

The chain couples TRBV7-9 to TRBJ2-1; 10 bases match TRBD2. Per the germline V gene, CDR1 is SEHNR and CDR2 is FQNEAQ (reference sequence). The V segment lost 5 bases and the J segment 7 bases; nucleotides outside the gene matches: 11. The CDR3 runs 16 residues. CDR3: CASSLLTSGIMNEQFF. DNA of the CDR3: TGTGCCAGCAGCCTTCTAACTAGCGGGATAATGAATGAGCAGTTCTTC. Variable domain in full (rest from reference TRBV7-9 and TRBJ2-1): DTGVSQNPRHKITKRGQNVTFRCDPISEHNRLYWYRQTLGQGPEFLTYFQNEAQLEKSRLLSDRFSAERPKGSFSTLEIQRTEQGDSAMYLCASSLLTSGIMNEQFFGPGTRLTVL.